These T cell receptor beta chains were read from a single sample in a study of cytomegalovirus exposure and HLA in healthy donors. Generated by immunoSEQ multiplex PCR, the TCRdb table keeps only in-frame clones and is missing some. The sample yields some 150,000 clones, about three quarters seen once. Source material: PBMCs. The origin of the receptors is a woman in her 30s in good health and CMV-seronegative. Both conserved end residues are part of each CDR3. Fields, in order: clone size, J gene, D gene, V gene, CDR3 protein, CDR3 DNA. The D gene is left open where the match is weak. Not every row has a clone size; where given, it reads once, few, many or a size class.

>-|TRBJ2-1|TRBD2|TRBV4-1
CASSQAPGGPGEQFF
TGCGCCAGCAGCCAAGCCCCGGGAGGGCCGGGTGAGCAGTTCTTC
>-|TRBJ1-4|-|TRBV9
CASSVAGEKLFF
TGTGCCAGCAGCGTAGCAGGTGAAAAACTGTTTTTT
>-|TRBJ2-1|TRBD2|TRBV6-6
CASSYSGSSYNEQFF
TGTGCCAGCAGTTATAGCGGGAGCTCCTACAATGAGCAGTTCTTC
>-|TRBJ2-5|TRBD2|TRBV29-1
CSVEGPGGDQYF
TGCAGCGTTGAAGGTCCGGGGGGGGACCAGTACTTC
>few|TRBJ1-1|-|TRBV18
CASSLDRNPGSQAFF
TGTGCCAGCTCACTCGACAGAAACCCTGGGTCCCAAGCTTTCTTT
>-|TRBJ2-7|TRBD1|TRBV5-1
CASSSAGTGYYEQYF
TGCGCCAGCAGCTCGGCGGGGACAGGGTACTACGAGCAGTACTTC
>-|TRBJ1-1|-|TRBV11-2
CASSPRLSEAFF
TGTGCCAGCAGCCCTAGGTTGTCTGAAGCTTTCTTT
>-|TRBJ2-7|TRBD2|TRBV4-1
CASSQDLGASGTLEQYF
TGCGCCAGCAGCCAAGATCTTGGGGCTAGCGGGACGCTAGAGCAGTACTTC
>-|TRBJ2-1|TRBD2|TRBV2
CASNRLAGYEQFF
TGTGCCAGCAATAGACTAGCGGGGTATGAGCAGTTCTTC
>-|TRBJ2-1|TRBD2|TRBV15
CATSRDLAGGHNNEQFF
TGTGCCACCAGCAGAGACTTAGCGGGAGGTCACAACAATGAGCAGTTCTTC
>-|TRBJ1-5|-|TRBV28
CASSLSGLNNQPQHF
TGTGCCAGCAGTTTATCGGGTCTAAACAATCAGCCCCAGCATTTT
>once|TRBJ2-3|-|TRBV4-3
CASSQEGASSDTQYF
TGCGCCAGCAGCCAAGAGGGGGCCAGCTCAGATACGCAGTATTTT
>once|TRBJ2-7|TRBD2|TRBV18
CASSALAGEQYF
TGTGCCAGCTCAGCACTAGCGGGCGAGCAGTACTTC
>-|TRBJ2-7|TRBD1|TRBV6-1
CATLQGGSEQYF
TGTGCCACCCTGCAAGGGGGCTCCGAGCAGTACTTC
>once|TRBJ1-2|-|TRBV29-1
CSVDTGTYGYTF
TGCAGCGTTGATACAGGGACCTATGGCTACACCTTC
>-|TRBJ1-4|TRBD1|TRBV6-5
CASSKTGMGEKLFF
TGTGCCAGCAGTAAGACAGGGATGGGGGAAAAACTGTTTTTT
>-|TRBJ1-4|-|TRBV6-1
CASSRTRSEKLFF
TGTGCCAGCAGCCGGACAAGGAGCGAAAAACTGTTTTTT
>-|TRBJ2-3|TRBD2|TRBV28
CASSAGTSGTDTQYF
TGTGCCAGCAGTGCCGGGACTAGCGGCACAGATACGCAGTATTTT
>-|TRBJ1-1|-|TRBV5-6
CASSLGFGGGTEAFF
TGTGCCAGCAGCTTGGGCTTTGGGGGGGGGACTGAAGCTTTCTTT
>-|TRBJ1-2|TRBD1|TRBV7-6
CASSPDDRGYGYTF
TGTGCCAGCAGCCCAGATGACAGGGGCTATGGCTACACCTTC
>few|TRBJ1-1|-|TRBV28
CASSWGGSEAFF
TGTGCCAGCAGTTGGGGGGGGTCTGAAGCTTTCTTT
>once|TRBJ2-1|TRBD2|TRBV5-6
CASSLYRLAGGRSYNEQFF
TGTGCCAGCAGCTTATACCGACTAGCGGGAGGACGGTCCTACAATGAGCAGTTCTTC
>many|TRBJ2-7|TRBD2|TRBV5-6
CASSPPGLAYEQYF
TGTGCCAGCAGCCCCCCGGGACTAGCTTACGAGCAGTACTTC
>-|TRBJ2-3|TRBD2|TRBV7-9
CASSRGTSLVTDTQYF
TGTGCCAGCAGCCGCGGGACTAGCCTGGTAACAGATACGCAGTATTTT
>few|TRBJ2-1|-|TRBV28
CASSLNEQFF
TGTGCCAGCAGTCTCAATGAGCAGTTCTTC
>-|TRBJ1-1|-|TRBV29-1
CSVVEQLNTEAFF
TGCAGCGTTGTAGAACAACTGAACACTGAAGCTTTCTTT
>-|TRBJ1-1|-|TRBV10-3
CATSDQEENTEAFF
TGTGCCACCTCTGATCAAGAGGAGAACACTGAAGCTTTCTTT
>-|TRBJ2-1|TRBD2|TRBV7-6
CASSFTSGDYNEQFF
TGTGCCAGCAGCTTCACTAGCGGGGATTACAATGAGCAGTTCTTC